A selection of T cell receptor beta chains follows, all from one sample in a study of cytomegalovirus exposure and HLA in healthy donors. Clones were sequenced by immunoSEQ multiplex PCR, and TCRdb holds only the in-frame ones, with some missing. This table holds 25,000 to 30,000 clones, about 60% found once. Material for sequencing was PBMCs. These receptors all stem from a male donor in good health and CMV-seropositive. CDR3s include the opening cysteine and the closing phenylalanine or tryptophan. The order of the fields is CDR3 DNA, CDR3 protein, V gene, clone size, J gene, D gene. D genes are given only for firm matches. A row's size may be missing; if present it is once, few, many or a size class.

cdr3_nt: TGTGCTTCTAGGGGGTTACAGATCACTGAAGCTTTCTTT
cdr3_aa: CASRGLQITEAFF
v_call: TRBV27
clone_size: NA
j_call: TRBJ1-1
d_call: NA

cdr3_nt: TGCGCCAGCAGTCAATTCCGGGGGAGCAATCAGCCCCAGCATTTT
cdr3_aa: CASSQFRGSNQPQHF
v_call: TRBV23-1
clone_size: NA
j_call: TRBJ1-5
d_call: NA

cdr3_nt: TGTGCCAGCAGTCAATCGCCGGGCCAGGGGCCTGAAGCTTTCTTT
cdr3_aa: CASSQSPGQGPEAFF
v_call: TRBV6-5
clone_size: few
j_call: TRBJ1-1
d_call: NA

cdr3_nt: TGTGCCAGCAGGTTGACAGGGACGAACACCGGGGAGCTGTTTTTT
cdr3_aa: CASRLTGTNTGELFF
v_call: TRBV6-5
clone_size: NA
j_call: TRBJ2-2
d_call: TRBD1

cdr3_nt: TGTGCTAGCAGCAACGGGGGCTCTGGAAACACCATATATTTT
cdr3_aa: CASSNGGSGNTIYF
v_call: TRBV7-7
clone_size: once
j_call: TRBJ1-3
d_call: NA

cdr3_nt: TGTGCCAGCAGCTTCAGGGGTGGCTACACCTTC
cdr3_aa: CASSFRGGYTF
v_call: TRBV11-2
clone_size: NA
j_call: TRBJ1-2
d_call: NA

cdr3_nt: TGTGCCAGCAGGGGGGGAGGGACGACTGAAGCTTTCTTT
cdr3_aa: CASRGGGTTEAFF
v_call: TRBV6-1
clone_size: many
j_call: TRBJ1-1
d_call: NA

cdr3_nt: TGTGCCATCAGTGATCGGGGTGATGAGCAGTTCTTC
cdr3_aa: CAISDRGDEQFF
v_call: TRBV10-3
clone_size: NA
j_call: TRBJ2-1
d_call: NA

cdr3_nt: TGTGCCAGCATTCCGGGACTAGTGGACTACGAGCAGTACTTC
cdr3_aa: CASIPGLVDYEQYF
v_call: TRBV28
clone_size: NA
j_call: TRBJ2-7
d_call: TRBD2

cdr3_nt: TGTGCCAGCAGCCTTGACAGGAAAGATGGCTACACCTTC
cdr3_aa: CASSLDRKDGYTF
v_call: TRBV7-2
clone_size: NA
j_call: TRBJ1-2
d_call: NA

cdr3_nt: TGTGCCAGCAGTGAATACAGTGAAGCTTTCTTT
cdr3_aa: CASSEYSEAFF
v_call: TRBV25-1
clone_size: few
j_call: TRBJ1-1
d_call: NA

cdr3_nt: TGTGCCAGCAGTTACGACACGCCCTACAATGAGCAGTTCTTC
cdr3_aa: CASSYDTPYNEQFF
v_call: TRBV6-5
clone_size: NA
j_call: TRBJ2-1
d_call: NA

cdr3_nt: TGTGCCAGCAGTTATTCCGGGACAGGCACTTCCTACGAGCAGTACTTC
cdr3_aa: CASSYSGTGTSYEQYF
v_call: TRBV6-5
clone_size: NA
j_call: TRBJ2-7
d_call: TRBD1

cdr3_nt: TGTGCCAGCAGCAGGACCTTACAGGGGACAGGCTACACCTTC
cdr3_aa: CASSRTLQGTGYTF
v_call: TRBV9
clone_size: NA
j_call: TRBJ1-2
d_call: TRBD1

cdr3_nt: TGTGCCAGCAGTTTCCCCGGTCCAGGCGAGCAGTACTTC
cdr3_aa: CASSFPGPGEQYF
v_call: TRBV28
clone_size: NA
j_call: TRBJ2-7
d_call: NA

cdr3_nt: TGTGCCAGCAGCCCACTAGGCAATGAGCAGTTCTTC
cdr3_aa: CASSPLGNEQFF
v_call: TRBV7-8
clone_size: NA
j_call: TRBJ2-1
d_call: NA

cdr3_nt: TGTGCCTGGACACGAGGGACTAGCTTCCAAGAGACCCAGTACTTC
cdr3_aa: CAWTRGTSFQETQYF
v_call: TRBV30
clone_size: few
j_call: TRBJ2-5
d_call: TRBD2

cdr3_nt: TGCGCCAGCAGCCAAATACTCGACAGTGAAGCTTTCTTT
cdr3_aa: CASSQILDSEAFF
v_call: TRBV4-1
clone_size: NA
j_call: TRBJ1-1
d_call: NA

cdr3_nt: TGTGCCATCAGTGATTGGGACAGCTATAACTATGGCTACACCTTC
cdr3_aa: CAISDWDSYNYGYTF
v_call: TRBV10-3
clone_size: NA
j_call: TRBJ1-2
d_call: TRBD1

cdr3_nt: TGCGCCAGCAGCTTGATCGGACAGGGGAGAGAAAAACTGTTTTTT
cdr3_aa: CASSLIGQGREKLFF
v_call: TRBV5-1
clone_size: NA
j_call: TRBJ1-4
d_call: TRBD1

cdr3_nt: TGTGCCAGCACCCAGAAACAACTAGCGGGCGCCGGGGAGCTGTTTTTT
cdr3_aa: CASTQKQLAGAGELFF
v_call: TRBV5-4
clone_size: NA
j_call: TRBJ2-2
d_call: TRBD2

cdr3_nt: TGTGCCAGCAGTTACTCGACAGGCAACTATGGCTACACCTTC
cdr3_aa: CASSYSTGNYGYTF
v_call: TRBV6-5
clone_size: NA
j_call: TRBJ1-2
d_call: NA

cdr3_nt: TGTGCCAGCAGCTTAGCCCAGGGGGGTGGCTACACCTTC
cdr3_aa: CASSLAQGGGYTF
v_call: TRBV11-2
clone_size: NA
j_call: TRBJ1-2
d_call: TRBD1

cdr3_nt: TGTGCCAGCAGTGGTTTGGGGGGAGAAAAACTGTTTTTT
cdr3_aa: CASSGLGGEKLFF
v_call: TRBV28
clone_size: NA
j_call: TRBJ1-4
d_call: NA

cdr3_nt: TGCGCCAGCAGCTTGGGCGCACAGGTGGAGGGCACCTTC
cdr3_aa: CASSLGAQVEGTF
v_call: TRBV5-1
clone_size: NA
j_call: TRBJ1-2
d_call: NA

cdr3_nt: TGTGCCAGCAGCTGGTGGACAGGTCTCTATGGCTACACCTTC
cdr3_aa: CASSWWTGLYGYTF
v_call: TRBV5-6
clone_size: NA
j_call: TRBJ1-2
d_call: TRBD1

cdr3_nt: TGTGCCAGCAGACCCAGGGTCAACGAGCAGTACTTC
cdr3_aa: CASRPRVNEQYF
v_call: TRBV7-3
clone_size: NA
j_call: TRBJ2-7
d_call: NA

cdr3_nt: TGTGCCAGCAGCATCGTAGGGGCCGAGCAGTACTTC
cdr3_aa: CASSIVGAEQYF
v_call: TRBV7-8
clone_size: NA
j_call: TRBJ2-7
d_call: NA

cdr3_nt: TGCGCCAGCAGCTTAACAGGGACCTACGAGCAGTACTTC
cdr3_aa: CASSLTGTYEQYF
v_call: TRBV5-1
clone_size: NA
j_call: TRBJ2-7
d_call: NA

cdr3_nt: TGTGCCAGCAGCGTAGAGGGGGAAAAACTGTTTTTT
cdr3_aa: CASSVEGEKLFF
v_call: TRBV9
clone_size: NA
j_call: TRBJ1-4
d_call: NA

cdr3_nt: TGTGCCAGCGAAAGGGAACGGGCGGGGGAGCAGTTCTTC
cdr3_aa: CASERERAGEQFF
v_call: TRBV5-6
clone_size: NA
j_call: TRBJ2-1
d_call: NA

cdr3_nt: TGTGCCAGCAGGAACAGGGGGCAGGGCAATCAGCCCCAGCATTTT
cdr3_aa: CASRNRGQGNQPQHF
v_call: TRBV2
clone_size: NA
j_call: TRBJ1-5
d_call: TRBD1

cdr3_nt: TGTGCCAGCAGTGAGGGGACTAGCGGGACAGATACGCAGTATTTT
cdr3_aa: CASSEGTSGTDTQYF
v_call: TRBV6-4
clone_size: NA
j_call: TRBJ2-3
d_call: TRBD2

cdr3_nt: TGTGCCAGCAGGGGACTAGGTGGGGACTATGGCTACACCTTC
cdr3_aa: CASRGLGGDYGYTF
v_call: TRBV5-8
clone_size: once
j_call: TRBJ1-2
d_call: NA

cdr3_nt: TGCGCCAGCTCGGTCGGCGGGGGGCCGGGGGATACGCAGTATTTT
cdr3_aa: CASSVGGGPGDTQYF
v_call: TRBV10-1
clone_size: few
j_call: TRBJ2-3
d_call: TRBD2

cdr3_nt: TGCGCCAGCAGTGTTGACAGATTGAACACTGAAGCTTTCTTT
cdr3_aa: CASSVDRLNTEAFF
v_call: TRBV10-1
clone_size: once
j_call: TRBJ1-1
d_call: NA

cdr3_nt: TGTGCCAGCAGTTTCGGACAGGGAGGCACTGAAGCTTTCTTT
cdr3_aa: CASSFGQGGTEAFF
v_call: TRBV7-2
clone_size: many
j_call: TRBJ1-1
d_call: TRBD1

cdr3_nt: TGTGCCAGCAAAAACAGGGGAATCGGCTCCTATAATTCACCCCTCCACTTT
cdr3_aa: CASKNRGIGSYNSPLHF
v_call: TRBV25-1
clone_size: NA
j_call: TRBJ1-6
d_call: TRBD1

cdr3_nt: TGTGCCAGCAAGACTCCGGCAGGGGGACGTAATAGCAATCAGCCCCAGCATTTT
cdr3_aa: CASKTPAGGRNSNQPQHF
v_call: TRBV2
clone_size: NA
j_call: TRBJ1-5
d_call: TRBD1

cdr3_nt: TGTGCCACCAGCATTTCACGGGAGGGCGCAGATACGCAGTATTTT
cdr3_aa: CATSISREGADTQYF
v_call: TRBV15
clone_size: NA
j_call: TRBJ2-3
d_call: TRBD2

cdr3_nt: TGTGCCAGCAGCTCATCCAGAAAGGGGGAAAAACTGTTTTTT
cdr3_aa: CASSSSRKGEKLFF
v_call: TRBV5-8
clone_size: NA
j_call: TRBJ1-4
d_call: NA

cdr3_nt: TGTGCCAGCCGTGAGGGGAGTCGGGACAATGAGCAGTTCTTC
cdr3_aa: CASREGSRDNEQFF
v_call: TRBV6-1
clone_size: few
j_call: TRBJ2-1
d_call: NA

cdr3_nt: TGCGCCAGCAGCCGTAGCGGGAGTAGGGACATTCAGTACTTC
cdr3_aa: CASSRSGSRDIQYF
v_call: TRBV4-1
clone_size: NA
j_call: TRBJ2-4
d_call: TRBD2

cdr3_nt: TGCGCCAGCAGCCACCCAGGACAGTACAATCAGCCCCAGCATTTT
cdr3_aa: CASSHPGQYNQPQHF
v_call: TRBV4-1
clone_size: NA
j_call: TRBJ1-5
d_call: NA

cdr3_nt: TGTGCCAGAAGCCGAGACAGGGTTGGGGACTACACCTTC
cdr3_aa: CARSRDRVGDYTF
v_call: TRBV5-3
clone_size: NA
j_call: TRBJ1-2
d_call: TRBD1

cdr3_nt: TGTGCCATAGGACAGGCGGGTCAGCCCCAGCATTTT
cdr3_aa: CAIGQAGQPQHF
v_call: TRBV2
clone_size: NA
j_call: TRBJ1-5
d_call: TRBD1

cdr3_nt: TGTGCCAGCAGCTTTACGCTCGGAGGGGCTGTCGGTCGCAATGAGCAGTTCTTC
cdr3_aa: CASSFTLGGAVGRNEQFF
v_call: TRBV5-6
clone_size: NA
j_call: TRBJ2-1
d_call: NA

cdr3_nt: TGTGCCAGCAGTGCCCCCCGACGGGCAACTAATGAAAAACTGTTTTTT
cdr3_aa: CASSAPRRATNEKLFF
v_call: TRBV25-1
clone_size: NA
j_call: TRBJ1-4
d_call: NA

cdr3_nt: TGTGCCAGCAGCCCCGGGGCCGACAGGCAGACCGAAGCTTTCTTT
cdr3_aa: CASSPGADRQTEAFF
v_call: TRBV5-6
clone_size: few
j_call: TRBJ1-1
d_call: NA

cdr3_nt: TGTGCCAGCTCTCCCCCCGGGGGTAGGAACACTGAAGCTTTCTTT
cdr3_aa: CASSPPGGRNTEAFF
v_call: TRBV18
clone_size: NA
j_call: TRBJ1-1
d_call: NA

cdr3_nt: TGTGCCAGCCGCCCCGGACAGACCTACGAGCAGTACTTC
cdr3_aa: CASRPGQTYEQYF
v_call: TRBV28
clone_size: NA
j_call: TRBJ2-7
d_call: NA

cdr3_nt: TGTGCCAGCGGACAGGCCCAAGGGACCCAGTACTTC
cdr3_aa: CASGQAQGTQYF
v_call: TRBV27
clone_size: NA
j_call: TRBJ2-5
d_call: TRBD1

cdr3_nt: TGTGCCACCAGCAGAGCCCTAGCGGAGACCCAAGAGACCCAGTACTTC
cdr3_aa: CATSRALAETQETQYF
v_call: TRBV15
clone_size: NA
j_call: TRBJ2-5
d_call: TRBD2

cdr3_nt: TGTGCCTCAGCAAGGGGGGGATGGACATCGCCCCAGCATTTT
cdr3_aa: CASARGGWTSPQHF
v_call: TRBV10-3
clone_size: NA
j_call: TRBJ1-5
d_call: NA

cdr3_nt: TGTGCCAGCAGCCCCGACTCAACTGAAGCTTTCTTT
cdr3_aa: CASSPDSTEAFF
v_call: TRBV7-9
clone_size: NA
j_call: TRBJ1-1
d_call: NA

cdr3_nt: TGTGCCAGCAGCTTAATGCCAGGGAACTATGGCTACACCTTC
cdr3_aa: CASSLMPGNYGYTF
v_call: TRBV7-3
clone_size: NA
j_call: TRBJ1-2
d_call: NA

cdr3_nt: TGTGCCAGCAGTGTGGAGGCTGTGGACACTGAAGCTTTCTTT
cdr3_aa: CASSVEAVDTEAFF
v_call: TRBV6-1
clone_size: NA
j_call: TRBJ1-1
d_call: NA

cdr3_nt: TGTGCCAGTAGGAGGGGGCAGGGGGCCGATACGCAGTATTTT
cdr3_aa: CASRRGQGADTQYF
v_call: TRBV19
clone_size: NA
j_call: TRBJ2-3
d_call: TRBD1